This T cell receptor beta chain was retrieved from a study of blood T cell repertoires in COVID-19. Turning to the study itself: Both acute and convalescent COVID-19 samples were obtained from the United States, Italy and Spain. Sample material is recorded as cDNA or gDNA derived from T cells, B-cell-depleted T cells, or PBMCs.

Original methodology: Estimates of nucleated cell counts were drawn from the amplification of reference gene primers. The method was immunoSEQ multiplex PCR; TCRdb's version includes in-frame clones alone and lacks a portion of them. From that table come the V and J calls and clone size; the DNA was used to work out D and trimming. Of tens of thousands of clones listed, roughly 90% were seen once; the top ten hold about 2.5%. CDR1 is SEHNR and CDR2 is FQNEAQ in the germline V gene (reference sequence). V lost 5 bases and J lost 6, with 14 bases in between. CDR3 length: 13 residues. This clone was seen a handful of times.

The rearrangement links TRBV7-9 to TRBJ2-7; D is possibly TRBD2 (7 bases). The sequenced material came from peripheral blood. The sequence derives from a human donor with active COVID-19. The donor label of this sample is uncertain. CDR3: CASSRGGAAEQYF. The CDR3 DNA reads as TGTGCCAGCAGCCGAGGGGGGGCTGCCGAGCAGTACTTC.